This TCR beta chain was sequenced during a study of shared clonotypes between healthy human individuals (dated by TCRdb to about 2020). A note on the overall study: A couple of women and a few men aged 18 to 49 years were included in the cohort. Libraries were prepared and TCR repertoires were sequenced by different laboratories using diverse techniques, in order to increase sequencing depth and limit assay-specific biases. To estimate repertoire size and how much clonotypes are shared between individuals, the study performed deep sequencing of blood TCR repertoires from five healthy adults. Leukapheresis yielded between about 0.85 and 10 billion PBMCs per donor.

As to this clone: This clone's antigen is unknown. The record has no base qualities; no much larger clone is one base away.

The investigation overall reported the following: Sampling was limited to blood, and TCR repertoires in tissue likely differ from TCR repertoires in blood. The small number of donors limited the genetic and exposure-history diversity represented. Pairwise subsampling indicated that sequencing depth was expected to affect the degree of clonotype sharing among donors.

Reading from cysteine to phenylalanine, the CDR3 counts 17 amino acids. The entry retains the CDR3 DNA only, 51 bases that are in frame from base 1. Germline trimming: 2 bases from V, 0 bases from J; junction bases outside gene matches: 7. CDR1 is given as LNHNV and CDR2 as YYDKDF, both from the germline V gene (reference sequence). The donors were healthy, HIV-negative adults with no recently reported acute infections or vaccinations. Only Caucasian adults living in Nashville, Tennessee, USA were represented among the donors. For unsorted samples, some 90 million PBMCs were counted, and genomic DNA was extracted using the QIAamp DNA Blood Mini kit. Blood was obtained by leukapheresis, after which PBMCs were separated by Ficoll-Histopaque density gradient centrifugation and cryopreserved in liquid nitrogen vapor phase. Using the deep immunoSEQ assay, TCR CDR3 regions were amplified from genomic DNA by multiplex PCR. Extracted genomic DNA from each cell subset was distributed evenly across all wells of several immunoSEQ 96-well plates, and each plate was treated as a replicate. Each replicate PCR for unsorted PBMC received around 330 ng genomic DNA, equal to approximately 30,000 T cell genomes. Ten immunoSEQ deep assay plates were used to sequence unsorted PBMC genomic DNA. The purified libraries were quantified using a Qubit 3.0 fluorometer, sized with a Bioanalyzer 2100, and then quantified again using the KAPA Library Quantification kit. A separate single-read 150-cycle Illumina NextSeq 550 flow cell was used to sequence each immunoSEQ 96-well plate. Per the source publication's procedure: The immunoSEQ output contained only junctional sequences without quality scores, so filtering could not match that applied to full-length reads. To assign V/J genes and CDR3, sequences were annotated against IMGT germline references using PyIR, a Python wrapper for IgBLAST v1.9. Reads were removed for weak V/J assignments (E-value above 1e-6), missing CDR3, stop codons, out-of-frame junctions, or ambiguous translated residues. V3J clonotypes were defined by identical inferred V gene, J gene, and CDR3 amino acid sequence. Percentage overlap between repertoires was computed as shared unique clonotypes divided by the size of the smaller repertoire. Richness of each repertoire was evaluated using RTK rarefaction, the Chao1 estimator, and Recon v2.1 estimates of unobserved clonotypes. TCRdb mirrors the immuneACCESS table, restricted to in-frame sequences. Some clones are absent from its copies; in checked studies, under half trace to an unresolved V gene, and the reason for the others is unknown. The V and J calls and the clone size are those of that table, but D and trimming were determined from the DNA. In all, the sample holds around 450,000 clones, and 70% to 80% of those were seen once. The ten most abundant clones make up under 15% of the sample.

In this chain, TRBV15 is recombined with TRBJ2-1; TRBD2 agrees with 7 junctional bases. The material sequenced was PBMCs. This clonotype was sampled from a woman in her thirties or forties in good health. Some clones in this sample may be carry-over from other donors' samples. The encoded CDR3 is CATSRRSLADSYNEQFF. The sequenced DNA: TGTGCCACCAGCAGAAGAAGCCTAGCGGACTCCTACAATGAGCAGTTCTTC.